A selection of T cell receptor beta chains follows, all from one sample in a study of T cells in Graves' hyperthyroidism and ophthalmopathy. In TCRdb, the multiplex PCR reads were re-called with MiXCR into one record per CDR3 protein. The sample lists 730,000 or so distinct CDR3 sequences; under 20% were seen once. Sequenced input: blood. Receptors originate from a woman aged 45 to 65 with Graves' hyperthyroidism that later progressed to Graves' ophthalmopathy. The CDR3 runs from the conserved cysteine through the conserved F or W. The order of the fields is CDR3 length, V gene, J gene, clone size, CDR3 protein. Clone size is stated in some rows and not others, as once, few, many or a class when expanded.

15,TRBV15,TRBJ2-1,few,CATSRDRRGANEQFF
14,TRBV12-3/TRBV12-4,TRBJ2-3,many,CASRGGLAGVSQYF
18,TRBV20-1,TRBJ2-3,.,CSASSLGGATRFTDTQYF
15,TRBV7-8,TRBJ2-2,many,CASSSDRGLTGELFF
15,TRBV2,TRBJ2-3,many,CASILKGLAEPTQYF
15,TRBV10-3,TRBJ2-1,many,CAIRRTSGGGNEQFF
16,TRBV6-6,TRBJ2-1,many,CASSYSAGYSYNEQFF
12,TRBV20-1,TRBJ2-3,many,CSANGEVDTQYF
15,TRBV7-3,TRBJ2-3,.,CASSSGQRGTDAQYF
16,TRBV6-2/TRBV6-3,TRBJ1-5,.,CASRAGTTHSNQPQHF
15,TRBV12-3/TRBV12-4,TRBJ1-1,many,CASSLWFSPPTEAFF
12,TRBV19,TRBJ2-5,.,CASKGGSRGQYF
14,TRBV18,TRBJ1-1,many,CASSGSGGNTEAFF
14,TRBV5-1,TRBJ1-2,few,CASSWGDSNYGYTF
15,TRBV11-2,TRBJ2-5,many,CASSLKWGPQETQYF
15,TRBV30,TRBJ2-2,many,CASDRRNRGTGELFF
13,TRBV30,TRBJ1-4,many,CAWTTGGNEKLFF
14,TRBV5-1,TRBJ1-1,many,CASSLGQGRTEAFF
12,TRBV6-1,TRBJ2-2,.,CASRGWTVELFF
14,TRBV12-3/TRBV12-4,TRBJ1-2,many,CASSLGASVYGYTF
12,TRBV5-1,TRBJ2-5,.,CASSLEWETQYF
15,TRBV2,TRBJ2-5,many,CASSEGGLSQETQYF
17,TRBV6-5,TRBJ2-2,.,CASSYSSRQGANGELFF
17,TRBV3-1,TRBJ2-5,many,CASSQVRGLSVEETQYF
14,TRBV9,TRBJ2-1,.,CASSVDIGYNEQFF
15,TRBV5-6,TRBJ2-3,few,CASSLKAGRTDTQYF
12,TRBV28,TRBJ1-2,many,CASSLGSGGYTF
12,TRBV25-1,TRBJ1-3,.,CASSEWVGTIYF
14,TRBV30,TRBJ1-1,many,CAWSVWGLNTEAFF
14,TRBV14,TRBJ1-1,.,CASSRPRDGTEAFF
14,TRBV5-1,TRBJ1-4,.,CASRGQAGEEKLFF
15,TRBV5-1,TRBJ1-2,many,CASRTSLGTDYGYTF
14,TRBV18,TRBJ2-1,many,CASSPPMGANEQFF
14,TRBV7-8,TRBJ2-1,many,CASSFFKQANEQFF
12,TRBV14,TRBJ2-3,many,CASSVAGRTQYF
13,TRBV3-1,TRBJ1-2,many,CASSFGQDKGYTF
11,TRBV6-1,TRBJ1-2,.,CASSEGGWSAF
14,TRBV15,TRBJ1-2,.,CATSREGGYYGYTF
15,TRBV7-9,TRBJ2-1,.,CASSFAQGFYNEQFF
14,TRBV12-3/TRBV12-4,TRBJ1-1,many,CATTPGPRNTEAFF
14,TRBV3-1,TRBJ2-2,many,CASSQTSNTGELFF
16,TRBV4-1,TRBJ2-7,.,CASSQGGAQSTYEQYF
18,TRBV20-1,TRBJ1-2,few,CSARDPGQGLNPNYGYTF
17,TRBV5-5,TRBJ2-2,.,CASDGQQAGGRTGELFF
13,TRBV11-2,TRBJ1-1,many,CASSLEASTEAFF
14,TRBV6-1,TRBJ1-6,few,CASSEYEGSSPLHF
16,TRBV15,TRBJ2-1,.,CATSSRGTGPYNEQFF
16,TRBV5-1,TRBJ2-2,.,CASSLSQGANTGELFF